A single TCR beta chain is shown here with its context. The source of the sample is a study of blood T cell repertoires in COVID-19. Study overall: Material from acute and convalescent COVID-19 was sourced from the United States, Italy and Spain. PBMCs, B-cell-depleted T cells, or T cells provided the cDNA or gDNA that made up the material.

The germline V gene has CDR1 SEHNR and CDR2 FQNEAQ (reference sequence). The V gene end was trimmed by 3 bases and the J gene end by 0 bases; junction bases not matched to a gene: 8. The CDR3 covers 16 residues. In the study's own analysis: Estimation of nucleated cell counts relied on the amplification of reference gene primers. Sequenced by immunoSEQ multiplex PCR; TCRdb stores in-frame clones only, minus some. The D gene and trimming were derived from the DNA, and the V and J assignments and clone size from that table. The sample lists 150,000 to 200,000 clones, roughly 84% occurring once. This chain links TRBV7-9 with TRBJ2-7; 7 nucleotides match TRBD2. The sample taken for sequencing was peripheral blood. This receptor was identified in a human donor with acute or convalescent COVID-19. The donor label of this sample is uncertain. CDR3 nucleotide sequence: TGTGCCAGCAGCTTGGGAACAGCGGGGAGCTCCTACGAGCAGTACTTC. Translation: CASSLGTAGSSYEQYF.